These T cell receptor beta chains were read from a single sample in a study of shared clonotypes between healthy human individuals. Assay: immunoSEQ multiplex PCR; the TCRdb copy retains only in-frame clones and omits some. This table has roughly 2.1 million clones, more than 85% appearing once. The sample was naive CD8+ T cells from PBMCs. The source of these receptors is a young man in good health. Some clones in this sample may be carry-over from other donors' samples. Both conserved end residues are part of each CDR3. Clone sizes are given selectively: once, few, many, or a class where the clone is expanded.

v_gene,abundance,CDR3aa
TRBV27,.,CASSFVASGYEQYF
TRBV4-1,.,CASSQGVMSGPFSYEQYF
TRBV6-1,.,CASPVGQGVNYGYTF
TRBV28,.,CASSAISPLADEQYF
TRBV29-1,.,CSVKGLAGTPGELFF
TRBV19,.,CATLSLETGELFF
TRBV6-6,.,CASRETGQTNQPQHF
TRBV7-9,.,CASSPRPGLEAFF
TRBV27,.,CASSWNRVTEQFF
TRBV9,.,CASSAGTGGLREQYF
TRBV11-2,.,CASSLYLRGPTNEKLFF
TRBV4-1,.,CASSQGSYEQYF
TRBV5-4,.,CASSRGLAGYEQYF
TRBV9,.,CASSLDRNTEAFF
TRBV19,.,CASSIPRDYPNEQFF
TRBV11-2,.,CASSSWDNGYNEQFF
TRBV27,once,CASSSPSAGVYEQYF
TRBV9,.,CASSGPDGYTF
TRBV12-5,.,CATSLGMNTEAFF
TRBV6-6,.,CASSNIGPFSDGYTF
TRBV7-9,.,CASSLLDSGSDEQYF
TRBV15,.,CATSIPPGQDGAGTQYF
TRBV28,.,CASSLTSGRVKDTQYF
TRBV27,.,CASSSGGTGELFF